Each of the 25 T cell receptor beta chains below was sequenced from the same sample in a study of blood T cell repertoires in COVID-19. The table came from immunoSEQ multiplex PCR; TCRdb's copy has only in-frame clones and leaves some out. The data contain fewer than 350,000 clones, around 87% of them singletons. Sequenced material: peripheral blood. The receptor source for this set is a woman under 40 who had recovered from COVID-19.

Turning to this clone: Different DNA sequences within this sample yield the same CDR3. This sequence joins TRBV12-3 or TRBV12-4 and TRBJ1-1; D is uncertain. CDR3 length: 13 residues. Trimming pared 2 bases from V and 2 bases from J, leaving 6 bases between. The CDR3: CASSLSRNTEAFF. The CDR3 bases are TGTGCCAGCAGTTTATCGAGAAACACTGAAGCTTTCTTT.

The genes are TRBV30 and TRBJ2-3, with D maybe TRBD2 (5 bases). Germline CDR1 GTSNPN, CDR2 SVGIG (reference sequence). The CDR3 length is 13 residues. Trimming removed 7 bases from V and 2 bases from J, with 13 bases in between. The CDR3 region is CAFRTEPTDTQYF. CDR3 in DNA: TGTGCCTTTAGGACTGAGCCCACAGATACGCAGTATTTT.

This chain connects TRBV5-6 to TRBJ1-3, with TRBD1 as a possible D gene (5 bases). Germline CDR1 SGHDT, CDR2 YYEEEE. The CDR3 runs to 13 residues. With 1 base removed from V and 8 bases from J, the gap between germline ends came to 10 bases. In nucleotides, the CDR3 is TGTGCCAGCAGCTTGACAGGAGAGGACACCATATATTTT. Its protein product is CASSLTGEDTIYF.

The J gene is TRBJ1-1, the V gene TRBV6-5; 9 bases match TRBD1. The V segment lost 10 bases and the J segment 3 bases; nucleotides outside the gene matches: 6. Germline-derived CDR1 and CDR2 are MNHEY and SVGAGI. The CDR3 contains 13 residues. The DNA of the CDR3 is TGTGCCAATACACAGGGGGCGTACACTGAAGCTTTCTTT. Protein: CANTQGAYTEAFF.

About this clone itself: Distinct nucleotide sequences in the sample also encode this CDR3. This chain links TRBV6-5 with TRBJ2-3, with D hard to call. Trimming took off 6 bases at V and 1 base at J, with 5 bases between the two ends. The CDR3 runs 12 residues. Per germline, CDR1 MNHEY and CDR2 SVGAGI. The CDR3 nucleotides read TGTGCCAGCAGCCAGGGCACAGATACGCAGTATTTT. Translated: CASSQGTDTQYF.

This chain joins TRBV5-1 and TRBJ2-3, with 9 bases fitting TRBD2. The germline gives CDR1 SGHRS, CDR2 YFSETQ. The CDR3 totals 14 residues. V lost 4 bases, J lost 7 bases, and 7 bases stayed unmatched. This chain's CDR3 is CASSPAGGMNTQYF. As DNA, the CDR3 is TGCGCCAGCAGCCCAGCGGGAGGTATGAATACGCAGTATTTT. The full variable domain, completed using reference TRBV5-1 and TRBJ2-3, is KAGVTQTPRYLIKTRGQQVTLSCSPISGHRSVSWYQQTPGQGLQFLFEYFSETQRNKGNFPGRFSGRQFSNSRSEMNVSTLELGDSALYLCASSPAGGMNTQYFGPGTRLTVL.

The genes are TRBV28 and TRBJ1-1; TRBD1 is a possible D gene (5 bases). The CDR3 consists of 12 residues. Trimming removed 3 bases from V and 3 bases from J, with 5 bases in between. Germline assignment: CDR1 MDHEN and CDR2 SYDVKM. CDR3 in amino acids: CASSLGHTEAFF. In nucleotides, the CDR3 is TGTGCCAGCAGTTTGGGGCACACTGAAGCTTTCTTT.

The J gene is TRBJ2-7, the V gene TRBV7-3, with TRBD2 identical over 7 bases. Germline values: CDR1 SGHTA, CDR2 FQGTGA. Unmatched junction bases numbered 9, after V lost 2 bases and J lost 5 bases. The CDR3 contains 15 residues. The CDR3 loop is CASSLGAGLGNEQYF. The CDR3 DNA sequence: TGTGCCAGCAGCTTAGGGGCCGGACTAGGGAACGAGCAGTACTTC.

This clone is a singleton in its sample. This chain uses TRBV2 with TRBJ1-5; unclear D gene. Looked up from germline, CDR1 is SNHLY and CDR2 is FYNNEI. The CDR3 contains 15 residues. Trimming left V 1 base short and J 1 base short, with 8 bases between. CDR3 coding DNA: TGTGCCAGCAGTGAAGGGGCCGTAAGCAATCAGCCCCAGCATTTT. Translating gives CASSEGAVSNQPQHF.

The chain links TRBV30 to TRBJ1-2; D not resolved. V was trimmed by 4 bases and J by 1 base, leaving 7 bases between them. CDR1 GTSNPN and CDR2 SVGIG come from the germline V gene (reference sequence). CDR3 length: 12 amino acids. CDR3 amino acids: CAWTELNYGYTF. In DNA form, the CDR3 reads TGTGCCTGGACTGAGCTTAACTATGGCTACACCTTC. The full variable domain, its missing parts supplied by reference TRBV30 and TRBJ1-2, is SQTIHQWPATLVQPVGSPLSLECTVEGTSNPNLYWYRQAAGRGLQLLFYSVGIGQISSEVPQNLSASRPQDRQFILSSKKLLLSDSGFYLCAWTELNYGYTFGSGTRLTVV.

The chain joins TRBV6-2 or TRBV6-3 to TRBJ2-1; the match to TRBD2 covers 8 bases. The germline V gene encodes CDR1 MNHEY and CDR2 SVGEGT. The CDR3 length is 15 residues. J lost 5 bases, V lost 6 bases, and 9 bases had no gene match. The CDR3 DNA is TGTGCCAGCAGCCGAAGCGGGGGTTACAACAATGAGCAGTTCTTC. Translation: CASSRSGGYNNEQFF.

The V call is TRBV6-4, the J call TRBJ1-4; tentative D call: TRBD1 (6 bases). The length of the CDR3 is 15 residues. The germline CDR1 and CDR2 sequences are MRHNA and SNTAGT. The germline V and J ends were trimmed by 3 bases and 7 bases, with 15 bases remaining between them. The CDR3 sequence is CASSEYRVGFEKLFF. The CDR3 nucleotides are TGTGCCAGCAGTGAGTACAGGGTTGGGTTTGAAAAACTGTTTTTT.

The chain joins TRBV24-1 to TRBJ2-5, with TRBD2 identical over 8 bases. The germline CDR1 and CDR2 sequences are KGHDR and SFDVKD. V trimming: 8 bases; J trimming: 5 bases; junction bases outside the gene matches: 30. CDR3 length equals 21 residues. The DNA of the CDR3 is TGTGCCACCACCGGCAGCGGGGGAGCAACCTTCCTCGGGGGGTTATCGGAGACCCAGTACTTC. Translated: CATTGSGGATFLGGLSETQYF.

This clone was picked up one time. The chain links TRBV27 to TRBJ2-7; 9 nucleotides align to TRBD1. The CDR3 is 15 amino acids. V shed 4 bases and J 5 bases; nucleotides not matched to a gene: 9. In germline, CDR1 is MNHEY, CDR2 SMNVEV (reference sequence). The CDR3 DNA reads as TGTGCCAGCAGTTCCCCGGGGACAGGGCTCGACGAGCAGTACTTC. Its protein is CASSSPGTGLDEQYF.

The genes are TRBV6-5 and TRBJ2-2; D ambiguous. CDR1 MNHEY and CDR2 SVGAGI come from the germline V gene. V lost 0 bases, J lost 6 bases, and 11 bases lay in between. This CDR3 contains 15 residues. The CDR3 sequence: CASSYSSLGAGELFF. CDR3 DNA sequence: TGTGCCAGCAGTTACTCGAGTCTGGGCGCCGGGGAGCTGTTTTTT.

The V and J genes are TRBV28 and TRBJ2-2; D is possibly TRBD2 (6 bases). CDR1 and CDR2 (germline): MDHEN, SYDVKM. V lost 10 bases and J lost 0, with 18 bases in between. This CDR3 is 16 amino acids long. This CDR3 is CATTIGSGSNTGELFF. CDR3 DNA sequence: TGTGCCACCACAATCGGGAGTGGATCGAACACCGGGGAGCTGTTTTTT.

This chain uses TRBV6-5 with TRBJ2-7, with 11 bases lining up with TRBD1. The CDR3 covers 15 residues. Trimming took 3 bases from V and 4 from J; bases not matched to a gene: 5. Germline V lookup: CDR1 MNHEY, CDR2 SVGAGI. Here the CDR3 DNA reads TGTGCCAGCAGTTATCGGGACAGGGGGAGGTACGAGCAGTACTTC. Protein: CASSYRDRGRYEQYF.

This chain uses TRBV28 with TRBJ1-2; D is possibly TRBD1 (5 bases). The germline V gene has CDR1 MDHEN and CDR2 SYDVKM. This CDR3 is 15 amino acids long. The V and J ends lost 6 bases and 6 bases respectively, with 20 bases between them. For the CDR3, the DNA is TGTGCCAGCAGCCTCCCAGGGTCTGCATACGATGGCTACACCTTC. Its protein is CASSLPGSAYDGYTF.

V is TRBV19 and J is TRBJ1-1, with D unclear. Trimming cost V 2 bases and J 0 bases, with 4 bases left between them. The CDR3 has 13 amino acids. Germline CDR1 and CDR2: LNHDA and SQIVND (reference sequence). The CDR3 DNA reads as TGTGCCAGTAGTATACAGATGAACACTGAAGCTTTCTTT. Amino acid sequence: CASSIQMNTEAFF.

The count of this clone is one. This chain connects TRBV7-8 to TRBJ2-3; the match to TRBD2 covers 11 bases. Germline V gives CDR1 SGHVS, CDR2 FQNEAQ. The CDR3 consists of 17 residues. V was pared by 0 bases and J by 3 bases, with 5 bases of the junction left unmatched. The CDR3 spells CASSLALTSGTTDTQYF. The CDR3 region has the DNA TGTGCCAGCAGCTTAGCGCTGACTAGCGGGACGACAGATACGCAGTATTTT.

This clone was seen a single time. The chain combines TRBV19 with TRBJ2-7; tentative D call: TRBD2 (6 bases). V lost 5 bases and J 0 bases, leaving 11 bases between the germline ends. This CDR3 is built from 14 residues. Germline CDR1 is LNHDA and CDR2 is SQIVND (reference sequence). For the CDR3, the DNA is TGTGCCAGTAGTTCCGGGACTCTCTCCTACGAGCAGTACTTC. Residues: CASSSGTLSYEQYF.

This clone has just one count. This chain uses TRBV12-3 or TRBV12-4 with TRBJ2-7; TRBD1 might be the D (5 bases). The V end was cut by 5 bases, the J end by 5 bases, with 10 bases between. This CDR3 region has 12 residues. The CDR3 reads CASSGPTDEQYF. The CDR3 DNA follows: TGTGCCAGCAGTGGGCCGACAGACGAGCAGTACTTC.

The chain has TRBV28 and TRBJ2-5, with D possibly being TRBD2 (6 bases). CDR3 length equals 18 residues. Per the germline V gene, CDR1 is MDHEN and CDR2 is SYDVKM. V lost 6 bases, J lost 2 bases, and 25 bases lay in between. The CDR3 sequence is CASSPLGTPTASQETQYF. In nucleotides, the CDR3 is TGTGCCAGCAGCCCACTCGGGACTCCCACAGCCTCTCAAGAGACCCAGTACTTC.

The chain links TRBV3-1 (or the pseudogene TRBV3-2) to TRBJ1-6; D not certain. This CDR3 spans 15 amino acids. Trimming took off 6 bases at V and 0 bases at J, with 9 bases between the two ends. Germline CDR1 is LGHDT and CDR2 is YNNKEL (reference sequence). The CDR3, as DNA: TGTGCCAGCAGTGACTCTGCCTCCTATAATTCACCCCTCCACTTT. This sequence encodes CASSDSASYNSPLHF.

The chain has TRBV20-1 and TRBJ2-1; TRBD2 matches 7 bases. Trimming took 6 bases from V and 8 from J; bases not matched to a gene: 4. This CDR3 spans 11 amino acids. CDR1 and CDR2 from the germline V gene are DFQATT and SNEGSKA (reference sequence). CDR3 residues: CSASRGDEQFF. CDR3 DNA sequence: TGCAGTGCGAGCCGGGGGGATGAGCAGTTCTTC.